This entry lists 10 T cell receptor beta chains sequenced from one sample in a study of blood T cell repertoires in COVID-19. Sequenced by immunoSEQ multiplex PCR; TCRdb stores in-frame clones only, minus some. The table has about 150,000 clones, about 85% seen once. Sequenced sample: peripheral blood. Source of these receptors: a man older than 75 with COVID-19, enrolled during active disease.

The chain carries TRBV12-3 or TRBV12-4 and TRBJ2-7, with D unclear. This CDR3 has 13 residues. With 3 bases removed from V and 4 bases from J, the gap between germline ends came to 10 bases. In nucleotides, the CDR3 is TGTGCCAGCAGTTTCAGCAGGAAATACGAGCAGTACTTC. Protein product: CASSFSRKYEQYF.

The V gene is TRBV4-3, the J gene TRBJ1-2, with D perhaps matching TRBD1 (5 bases). V shed 1 base and J shed 2 bases, with 11 bases lying between them. The germline CDR1 and CDR2 sequences are LGHNA and YSLEER. CDR3 length: 15 amino acids. The CDR3 coding sequence is TGCGCCAGCAGCCAAGGAGACAGACGAAACTATGGCTACACCTTC. Translation: CASSQGDRRNYGYTF.

The chain employs TRBV2 and TRBJ1-4, with D perhaps TRBD1 (6 bases). The V end was cut by 7 bases, the J end by 8 bases, with 17 bases between. Germline CDR1 reads SNHLY; CDR2 reads FYNNEI. The CDR3 has 14 residues. Written as DNA, the CDR3 is TGTGCCAGCATCTATAGGGGGAGAGGCGAAAAACTGTTTTTT. Translating it yields CASIYRGRGEKLFF.

This chain links TRBV7-2 with TRBJ1-5; D is unclear. The CDR3 loop spans 14 amino acids. Trimming cost V 5 bases and J 4 bases, with 12 bases left between them. Germline CDR1 is SGHTA and CDR2 is FQGNSA. This CDR3 reads CASSRYSGNQPQHF. DNA of the CDR3: TGTGCCAGCAGCCGCTATTCCGGGAATCAGCCCCAGCATTTT.

The V call is TRBV7-2, the J call TRBJ1-1; unclear D gene. CDR1 and CDR2 from the germline V gene are SGHTA and FQGNSA. Trimming took off 5 bases at V and 10 bases at J, with 17 bases between the two ends. The CDR3 sequence is 13 residues long. CDR3 nucleotide sequence: TGTGCCAGCAGCCCTGAGTCCGGAGGAAGAGCTTTCTTT. It is translated as CASSPESGGRAFF.

The genes are TRBV7-9 and TRBJ1-3; D remains unclear. CDR3 length: 15 residues. Between the trimmed V and J ends, which lost 10 bases and 0 bases, there was a span of 16 bases. Germline V gives CDR1 SEHNR, CDR2 FQNEAQ (reference sequence). The DNA of the CDR3 is TGTGCCACCTTAGATTCCATAAGCTCTGGAAACACCATATATTTT. This sequence encodes CATLDSISSGNTIYF. The full variable domain, completed using reference TRBV7-9 and TRBJ1-3, is DTGVSQNPRHKITKRGQNVTFRCDPISEHNRLYWYRQTLGQGPEFLTYFQNEAQLEKSRLLSDRFSAERPKGSFSTLEIQRTEQGDSAMYLCATLDSISSGNTIYFGEGSWLTVV.

V is TRBV5-1 and J is TRBJ1-2; D call uncertain. This CDR3 comprises 16 residues. From germline, CDR1 is SGHRS and CDR2 YFSETQ. The V gene lost 0 bases and the J gene lost 0 bases, with 12 bases spanning the gap. This CDR3 reads CASSLGENLANYGYTF. For the CDR3, the DNA is TGCGCCAGCAGCTTGGGGGAGAACTTAGCTAACTATGGCTACACCTTC.

The chain couples TRBV18 to TRBJ1-2, with TRBD1 matching 8 bases. The junction had 9 bases not matched to a gene; V was cut back by 3 bases and J by 6 bases. The CDR3 consists of 15 residues. Germline-derived CDR1 and CDR2 are KGHSH and LQKENI. The CDR3 spells CASSPYTTGVNGYTF. As DNA, the CDR3 is TGTGCCAGCTCACCCTATACGACAGGGGTAAATGGCTACACCTTC.

V usage is TRBV7-6 and J usage is TRBJ2-7; D might be TRBD1 (6 bases). Germline V gene sequence: CDR1 SGHVS, CDR2 FNYEAQ. Trimming pared 2 bases from V and 1 base from J, leaving 12 bases between. CDR3 size: 15 residues. The CDR3 coding sequence is TGTGCCAGCAGCTTACAACAGGGCCTTTCCTACGAGCAGTACTTC. Translated: CASSLQQGLSYEQYF. Full variable domain (rest looked up from reference TRBV7-6 and TRBJ2-7): GAGVSQSPRYKVTKRGQDVALRCDPISGHVSLYWYRQALGQGPEFLTYFNYEAQQDKSGLPNDRFSAERPEGSISTLTIQRTEQRDSAMYRCASSLQQGLSYEQYFGPGTRLTVT.

The chain has TRBV5-5 and TRBJ2-7, with 7 positions matching TRBD1. There are 15 residues in the CDR3. CDR1 and CDR2 from the germline V gene are SGHKS and YYEKEE (reference sequence). After removal of 3 bases from V and 2 bases from J, the junction contained 8 bases not matched to a gene. The CDR3 region is CASSSSLDRAYEQYF. In DNA, the CDR3 is TGTGCCAGCAGCTCTTCTCTCGACAGGGCCTACGAGCAGTACTTC.